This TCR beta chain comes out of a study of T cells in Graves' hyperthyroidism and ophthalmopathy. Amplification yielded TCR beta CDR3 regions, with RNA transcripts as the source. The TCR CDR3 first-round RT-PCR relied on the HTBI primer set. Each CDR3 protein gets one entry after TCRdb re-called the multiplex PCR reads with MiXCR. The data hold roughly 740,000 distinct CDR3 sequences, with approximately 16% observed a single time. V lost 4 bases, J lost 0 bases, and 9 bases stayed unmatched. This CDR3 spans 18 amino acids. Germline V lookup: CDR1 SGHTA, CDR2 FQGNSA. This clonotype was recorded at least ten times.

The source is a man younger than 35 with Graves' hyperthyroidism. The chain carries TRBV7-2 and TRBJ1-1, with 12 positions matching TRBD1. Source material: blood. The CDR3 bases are TGTGCCAGCAGCTCCCGCGGGACAGGGGGCATGATGAACACTGAAGCTTTCTTT. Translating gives CASSSRGTGGMMNTEAFF.